These 11 T cell receptor beta chains came from one sample sequenced in a study of T cells in Graves' hyperthyroidism and ophthalmopathy. What was amplified from RNA transcripts were TCR beta CDR3 regions. First-round RT-PCR of the TCR CDR3 relied on the HTBI primer set. TCRdb redid the calling of the multiplex PCR reads with MiXCR, one entry per CDR3 protein. The table lists some 340,000 distinct CDR3 sequences, about an eighth of them singletons. The sequenced material came from blood. These receptors all come from a woman aged 40 to 49 with Graves' ophthalmopathy.

Of note for this clonotype: A read error may be the cause here, since a much bigger clone is one base away. V gene TRBV3-1 combines with J gene TRBJ1-1; 8 positions match TRBD1. The CDR3 totals 16 residues. V was clipped by 4 bases and J by 4 bases; unmatched bases: 11. The germline gives CDR1 LGHDT, CDR2 YNNKEL (reference sequence). The CDR3 spells CASSPRTGIGSTEAFF. The CDR3 nucleotides are TGTGCCAGCAGCCCCCGGACAGGGATTGGGAGCACTGAAGCTTTCTTT.

This clonotype has ten or more counts. This chain joins TRBV29-1 and TRBJ2-7, with D possibly TRBD2 on 6 matching bases. The CDR3 sequence is 14 residues long. V was shortened by 3 bases and J by 1 base, with 13 bases between the two germline ends. CDR1 and CDR2 (germline): SQVTM, ANQGSEA. The CDR3 DNA sequence: TGCAGCGTTGACCGCGGGGATGGTTCCTACGAGCAGTACTTC. Protein sequence: CSVDRGDGSYEQYF.

This clonotype was detected a few times. The chain has TRBV15 and TRBJ2-5; D remains ambiguous. Germline values: CDR1 LNHNV, CDR2 YYDKDF (reference sequence). The length of the CDR3 is 12 residues. With 2 bases removed from V and 5 bases from J, the gap between germline ends came to 6 bases. In DNA form, the CDR3 reads TGTGCCACCAGCAGAAAAGGCGAGACCCAGTACTTC. Amino acid sequence: CATSRKGETQYF.

This clonotype was seen many times. This chain connects TRBV9 to TRBJ2-2; 7 bases match TRBD1. Per the germline V gene, CDR1 is SGDLS and CDR2 is YYNGEE. V dropped 6 bases and J dropped 0; count of bases not matched to a gene: 8. The CDR3 runs to 16 residues. The CDR3 nucleotides are TGTGCCAGCACTCCAAGAGGACAGGCGAACACCGGGGAGCTGTTTTTT. Its protein product is CASTPRGQANTGELFF.

The gene calls are TRBV12-3 or TRBV12-4 and TRBJ1-1, with a tentative D call TRBD1 (5 bases). The CDR3 has 13 amino acids. Trimming removed 10 bases at V and 0 bases at J, with 12 bases between. The CDR3 DNA reads TGTGCCACCAGGGAAACAGTGAACACTGAAGCTTTCTTT. Its translation is CATRETVNTEAFF.

This clonotype appeared a few times. The rearrangement links TRBV20-1 to TRBJ1-1; D is possibly TRBD1 (5 bases). CDR1 is DFQATT and CDR2 is SNEGSKA in the germline V gene (reference sequence). V dropped 2 bases and J dropped 1 base, with 8 bases sitting between them. This CDR3 region has 13 residues. CDR3 protein: CSARRQPNTEAFF. For the CDR3, the DNA is TGCAGTGCTAGAAGACAGCCGAACACTGAAGCTTTCTTT.

The CDR3 nucleotides are TGTGCCTGGGAGCTTCTAGCGGGGGGCAATGAGCAGTTCTTC. Translating it yields CAWELLAGGNEQFF. This chain connects TRBV30 to TRBJ2-1; 11 nucleotides line up with TRBD2. The CDR3 has 14 residues. Unmatched junction bases numbered 6, after V lost 5 bases and J lost 6 bases. The germline V gene has CDR1 GTSNPN and CDR2 SVGIG (reference sequence).

This clonotype was observed many times. The chain employs TRBV10-3 and TRBJ1-1, with D perhaps TRBD1 (5 bases). With 6 bases removed from V and 0 bases from J, the gap between germline ends came to 8 bases. This CDR3 has 13 amino acids. The germline gives CDR1 ENHRY, CDR2 SYGVKD. The CDR3 reads CAIRGTVNTEAFF. The CDR3, as DNA: TGTGCCATCAGAGGGACGGTGAACACTGAAGCTTTCTTT.

The chain uses TRBV6-5 and TRBJ2-1, with D possibly TRBD2 on 7 matching bases. Germline values: CDR1 MNHEY, CDR2 SVGAGI. This CDR3 is built from 13 residues. Between the trimmed V and J ends, which lost 2 bases and 14 bases, there was a span of 16 bases. This CDR3 is CASSYDMAGAKFF. The CDR3 DNA sequence: TGTGCCAGCAGTTACGACATGGCGGGGGCCAAGTTCTTC.

This clonotype has at least ten counts. V gene TRBV29-1 combines with J gene TRBJ2-1, with D hard to call. Deletions cut 5 bases from V and 6 bases from J, with 14 bases between. The CDR3 has 13 amino acids. The germline V gene encodes CDR1 SQVTM and CDR2 ANQGSEA. The CDR3 DNA reads TGCAGCGTTCTAGGGTTAAGGGCCAATGAGCAGTTCTTC. This sequence encodes CSVLGLRANEQFF.

This clonotype came up a few times. The genes are TRBV5-1 and TRBJ2-5; TRBD2 aligns across 8 bases. CDR1 SGHRS and CDR2 YFSETQ come from the germline V gene. The junction had 2 bases not matched to a gene; V was cut back by 0 bases and J by 1 base. The CDR3 is 15 residues long. This chain's CDR3 is CASSLEGLAQETQYF. The CDR3 DNA reads TGCGCCAGCAGCTTGGAAGGACTAGCCCAAGAGACCCAGTACTTC. Full variable domain (remainder filled in from reference TRBV5-1 and TRBJ2-5): KAGVTQTPRYLIKTRGQQVTLSCSPISGHRSVSWYQQTPGQGLQFLFEYFSETQRNKGNFPGRFSGRQFSNSRSEMNVSTLELGDSALYLCASSLEGLAQETQYFGPGTRLLVL.